This is a list of T cell receptor beta chains from one sample in a study of control samples from healthy donors and cancer patients. Clones were read by immunoSEQ multiplex PCR, and TCRdb kept only the in-frame ones, dropping some. The sample yields about 140,000 clones, 85% to 95% seen once. Specimen: blood. All receptors come from a man aged 40-50 years in good health. Each CDR3 is given with its conserved first and last residue. D genes are given only for firm matches. Clone size is not always given. Where it is, it says once, few, many or a class for expanded clones.

>.|TRBJ1-2|TRBV29-1|TRBD1
TGCAGCGTTGAAGATCCCCCAGGGGGAAACTATGGCTACACCTTC
CSVEDPPGGNYGYTF
>once|TRBJ1-4|TRBV6-5|.
TGTGCCAGCAGTTACTTCGCAGGAGCAACTAATGAAAAACTGTTTTTT
CASSYFAGATNEKLFF
>.|TRBJ1-1|TRBV9|.
TGTGCCAGCAGCATGGACCCCTCGGAACGGGGGAGCACTGAAGCTTTCTTT
CASSMDPSERGSTEAFF
>.|TRBJ2-5|TRBV4-1|TRBD2
TGCGCCAGCAGCCAAGAGCCCGACGTAGTGACTAGCGGGGGCCTCGGGGAGACCCAGTACTTC
CASSQEPDVVTSGGLGETQYF
>.|TRBJ2-7|TRBV9|.
TGTGCCAGCAGCGTAGCGAGCGGGTCCTACGAGCAGTACTTC
CASSVASGSYEQYF
>.|TRBJ2-7|TRBV6-4|.
TGTGCCAGCAGTCCAGGGGTGGGCTACGAGCAGTACTTC
CASSPGVGYEQYF
>.|TRBJ2-7|TRBV27|TRBD2
TGTGCCAGCAGCTTAGCGGGAGGCTACGAGCAGTACTTC
CASSLAGGYEQYF
>.|TRBJ2-1|TRBV5-1|TRBD2
TGCGCCAGCAGCTTGAAACCTAGCGGAAACAATGAGCAGTTCTTC
CASSLKPSGNNEQFF
>.|TRBJ2-2|TRBV5-4|TRBD1
TGTGCCAGCAGCCCGACAGGGGCTAACGGGGAGCTGTTTTTT
CASSPTGANGELFF
>.|TRBJ2-1|TRBV6-2/TRBV6-3|.
TGTGCCAGCAGTTACATGTCCGTGTCCTACAATGAGCAGTTCTTC
CASSYMSVSYNEQFF
>.|TRBJ2-1|TRBV13|.
TGTGCCAGCAGCTTAGAGGCAGGGACCTACAATGAGCAGTTCTTC
CASSLEAGTYNEQFF
>.|TRBJ2-7|TRBV28|.
TGTGCCAGCAGTCCCCCTGGGGGGGCAGGTTACGAGCAGTACTTC
CASSPPGGAGYEQYF
>.|TRBJ1-6|TRBV18|TRBD1
TGTGCCAGCTCACCCTCGACAGGGGGAAATTCACCCCTCCACTTT
CASSPSTGGNSPLHF
>.|TRBJ2-7|TRBV12-3/TRBV12-4|.
TGTGCCAGCAGTCTAAGGACACTCTACGAGCAGTACTTC
CASSLRTLYEQYF
>.|TRBJ1-1|TRBV27|.
TGTGCCAGCAGTTTAATCGAGGGACGCACTGAAGCTTTCTTT
CASSLIEGRTEAFF
>.|TRBJ2-3|TRBV2|.
TGTGCCAGCAGTGAATGGACGGCGAGCACAGATACGCAGTATTTT
CASSEWTASTDTQYF
>.|TRBJ2-7|TRBV27|.
TGTGCCAGCAGAGCGGCCGGATACTACGAGCAGTACTTC
CASRAAGYYEQYF
>.|TRBJ2-7|TRBV4-1|TRBD1
TGCGCCAGCAGCCAAGATAAAGCCCAGGGGGCTTTCTACGAGCAGTACTTC
CASSQDKAQGAFYEQYF
>.|TRBJ2-6|TRBV6-5|.
TGTGCCAGTTCCACAGGGAACTCTGGGGCCAACGTCCTGACTTTC
CASSTGNSGANVLTF
>.|TRBJ1-6|TRBV6-6|TRBD1
TGTGCCAGCAGTCAGAGCTTACAGGGGATAGGTTCACCCCTCCACTTT
CASSQSLQGIGSPLHF
>.|TRBJ1-2|TRBV6-2/TRBV6-3|.
TGTGCCAGCAGCACGGGGCCCTATGGCTACACCTTC
CASSTGPYGYTF
>.|TRBJ1-1|TRBV5-8|.
TGTGCCAGCAGCTTGAACTCTAACACTGAAGCTTTCTTT
CASSLNSNTEAFF
>.|TRBJ1-2|TRBV4-1|.
TGCGCCAGCAGCCAAGACCGCGGATTCTATGGCTACACCTTC
CASSQDRGFYGYTF
>.|TRBJ2-2|TRBV6-5|.
TGTGCCAGCACCCTCGAGGGGGAGGTAACCGGGGAGCTGTTTTTT
CASTLEGEVTGELFF
>.|TRBJ1-2|TRBV18|TRBD1
TGTGCCAGCTCACCACAGGGACAGAGGAGCTACACCTTC
CASSPQGQRSYTF